This T cell receptor beta chain was captured by sequencing in a study of tumor and adjacent non-tumor tissue in lung cancer (dated by TCRdb to 2016 to 2018). Notes on the research overall: Of the cohort, roughly 12 patients had adenocarcinoma, 2 had squamous cell carcinoma and 1 had small cell lung cancer. The 15 enrolled patients, of whom 10 were men and 5 were women, were aged 31 to 76 years and were diagnosed with TNM stage I to III disease. Sequencing generated a total of approximately 130,000,000 productive TCRbeta reads, averaging roughly 4.3 million reads per sample. Using bulk TCRbeta repertoires from approximately 15 lung cancer patients, the study set lung tumor tissue side by side with matched distant non-tumor lung tissue. TCRbeta CDR3 sequencing was performed on approximately 30 paired specimens, with one tumor sample and one normal lung sample collected per patient. The investigation overall reported the following: Significantly higher TCR diversity was found in younger patients, and higher tumor TCR diversity was associated with shorter overall and disease-free survival. Neither the sequencing platform nor unique molecular identifiers are mentioned in the methods. Significantly higher TCR diversity (inverse Simpson) was observed in tumor tissue than in normal lung tissue (around 450 vs 150, P = 0.0075, Mann-Whitney U test). Because peripheral blood was not sequenced, the blood TCRbeta repertoires of the lung cancer patients in the study went unexamined. Only approximately 14 patients were included in the cohort, and the need for larger samples and more detailed clinical data was noted by the authors. The top 100 clones made up a significantly larger cumulative share of the repertoire in normal lung than in tumor tissue.

Library construction relied on multiplex PCR. The run used an Illumina HiSeq 2500. TCRbeta libraries were constructed through three rounds of nested PCR with primers (Table S4) according to protocols modified from ARM-PCR. Before sequencing, PCR products of 200-500 bp were excised from the gel and purified with the QIAquick gel extraction kit. The published analysis was carried out like this. Trimmomatic was used to clean the reads, FLASH was used to merge the reads into complete CDR3 sequences, and MiTCR was used to assign the reads to V(D)J germline segments. Clonal diversity was calculated as the inverse Simpson's index using VDJtools. In-frame sequences lacking a premature stop codon were counted as productive reads. TCRdb trimmed public reads at Q25 via fastp, called clones via MiXCR and kept in-frame beta chains. A single entry per CDR3 protein holds the most common genes and DNA from its merged rows. These V and J calls originate from TCRdb's pipeline instead of the authors' own analysis. The sample table holds approximately 76,000 distinct CDR3 sequences, of which roughly 70% were seen once. The ten largest account for roughly 12% of the sample.

This clonotype is medium-sized (0.01 to 0.1%). This receptor's antigen is unknown. Base qualities are not at hand, and no much larger clone is one base apart. RNA was isolated from bulk, unsorted tissue, and RNA quality was assessed with a NanoDrop ND-1000 and an Agilent 2100. Donors were newly diagnosed lung cancer patients admitted for thoracic surgery in China between August and November 2014, without prior chemotherapy. Patients who had received previous radiotherapy or chemotherapy, or who had another concurrent cancer, were excluded from the study. Pieces of surgical tissue measuring about 1-2.1 cm3 were kept in RNAlater solution and held at -80 degrees C until needed. The CDR3 measures 13 amino acids from cysteine to phenylalanine. Of all the DNA, just the CDR3 is kept, 39 bases in frame from base 1. The germline V gene (reference sequence) yields SGHAT for CDR1 and FQDESV for CDR2. The V end loses 0 bases and the J end loses 0 bases, and a stretch of 2 bases separates them.

The chain was built from TRBV11-1 and TRBJ1-1, with the D gene not clear enough to name. This sequence was found in a woman in her seventies with non-small cell lung cancer. The sample consisted of lung tumor tissue. The CDR3 in this case is CASSLAVNTEAFF. At the DNA level, the sequence is TGTGCCAGCAGCTTAGCGGTGAACACTGAAGCTTTCTTT.